The present T cell receptor beta chain was sequenced within a study of glioma-infiltrating T cells after dendritic cell vaccination. Trimming took 8 bases from V and 7 from J, leaving 22 bases between them. Germline V gene lookup returns CDR1 KGHSH and CDR2 LQKENI. CDR3 length: 15 residues. Produced via immunoSEQ multiplex PCR; TCRdb's table is partial and in-frame only. The sample lists 3,600 or so clones, approximately 93% occurring once. The source was blood, collected before dendritic cell vaccination. The rearrangement uses TRBV18 and TRBJ2-3, with a possible D match to TRBD2 (6 bases). This sequence originates from a human donor with glioblastoma. The DNA for the CDR3 is TGTGCCAGCACCCCAACCGGGGACTCTTTCCATACGCAGTATTTT. Amino acid sequence: CASTPTGDSFHTQYF. The full variable domain, with the rest looked up from reference TRBV18 and TRBJ2-3, is NAGVMQNPRHLVRRRGQEARLRCSPMKGHSHVYWYRQLPEEGLKFMVYLQKENIIDESGMPKERFSAEFPKEGPSILRIQQVVRGDSAAYFCASTPTGDSFHTQYFGPGTRLTVL.